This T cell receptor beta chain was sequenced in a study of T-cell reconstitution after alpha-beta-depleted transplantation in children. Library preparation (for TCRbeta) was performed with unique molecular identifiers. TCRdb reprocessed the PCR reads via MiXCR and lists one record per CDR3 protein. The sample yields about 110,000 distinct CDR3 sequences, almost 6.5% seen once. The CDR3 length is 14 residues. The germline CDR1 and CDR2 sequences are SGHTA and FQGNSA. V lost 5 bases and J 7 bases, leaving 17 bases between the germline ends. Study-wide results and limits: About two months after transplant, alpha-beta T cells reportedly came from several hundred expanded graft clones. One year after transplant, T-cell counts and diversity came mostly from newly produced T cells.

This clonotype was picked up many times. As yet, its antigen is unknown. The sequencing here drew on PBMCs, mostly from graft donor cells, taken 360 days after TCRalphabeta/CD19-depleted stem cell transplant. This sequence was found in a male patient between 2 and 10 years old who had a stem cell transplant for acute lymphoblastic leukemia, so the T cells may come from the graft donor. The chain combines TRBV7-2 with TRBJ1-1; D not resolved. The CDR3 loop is CASSPREQTHEAFF. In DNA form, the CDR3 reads TGTGCCAGCAGCCCACGAGAACAGACCCATGAAGCTTTCTTT.